A single sample gave rise to the 24 T cell receptor beta chains below, sequenced in a study of blood T cells in healthy people across ages (dated by TCRdb to about 2015). Library method: 5' RACE. Instrument used: Illumina HiSeq 2500. The second PCR ran for about 6 to 12 cycles and used a J-beta primer mix along with a sample-barcoded 5' primer. TCRdb trimmed the raw reads at Q25, called clones with MiXCR and kept productive beta chains. Every CDR3 protein is listed once, alongside the most common genes and DNA of its rows. For this sample there are hundreds of thousands of distinct CDR3 sequences; 20% to 25% appear just once. Together, the top ten hold approximately 3.6% of the sample. The material sequenced was blood. These receptor sequences come from a man aged 65 to 79 in good health.

The J gene is TRBJ2-5, the V gene TRBV4-1; TRBD2 aligns across 7 bases. Germline loops: CDR1 MGHRA, CDR2 YSYEKL. V shed 0 bases and J 0 bases; nucleotides not matched to a gene: 7. The CDR3 covers 17 residues. CDR3 loop: CASSQENPSGYQETQYF. CDR3 DNA sequence: TGCGCCAGCAGCCAAGAAAATCCTAGCGGATACCAAGAGACCCAGTACTTC.

This clonotype was picked up a small number of times. This chain connects TRBV29-1 to TRBJ1-2; 10 bases agree with TRBD1. Trimming at V came to 1 base and at J to 7 bases, leaving 3 bases not matched to a gene. CDR3 length equals 13 residues. Germline V gene sequence: CDR1 SQVTM, CDR2 ANQGSEA. Written as DNA, the CDR3 is TGCAGCGTTGAAGGACAGGGGGCGAGTGGCTACACCTTC. This encodes CSVEGQGASGYTF.

The chain combines TRBV21-1 with TRBJ2-1; no check of the table's D call, TRBD1, against the DNA was made. TRBV21-1 has pseudogene status. CDR3 size: 18 residues. In DNA form, the CDR3 reads TGTGCCAGCACCATTAGGGACACGGGGGGGAGGAGATACAATGAGCAGTTCTTC. Its protein is CASTIRDTGGRRYNEQFF.

This clonotype was counted many times. This sequence joins TRBV29-1 and TRBJ1-5; perhaps TRBD1 as D (5 bases). Germline CDR1 reads SQVTM; CDR2 reads ANQGSEA. Trimming removed 8 bases at V and 5 bases at J, with 16 bases between. The CDR3 sequence is 13 residues long. The CDR3 DNA follows: TGCAGCATTGGGCCAGGGCGTGATCAGCCCCAGCATTTT. Residues: CSIGPGRDQPQHF.

The chain employs TRBV10-3 and TRBJ2-1; TRBD2 matches 14 bases. The CDR3 runs 15 residues. The V segment lost 8 bases and the J segment 7 bases; nucleotides outside the gene matches: 7. Germline V gene sequence: CDR1 ENHRY, CDR2 SYGVKD. This CDR3 is CAIGGLAGADNEQFF. The DNA of the CDR3 is TGTGCCATCGGGGGACTAGCGGGAGCTGATAATGAGCAGTTCTTC.

This clonotype occurred many times. The rearrangement links TRBV28 to TRBJ2-5, with TRBD1 identical over 8 bases. Germline lookup yields CDR1 MDHEN and CDR2 SYDVKM. V trimming: 3 bases; J trimming: 2 bases; junction bases outside the gene matches: 11. The CDR3 consists of 17 residues. CDR3 residues: CASSFPRGPFSQETQYF. DNA of the CDR3: TGTGCCAGCAGTTTCCCCAGGGGGCCCTTTTCACAAGAGACCCAGTACTTC.

This clonotype was seen a few times. This rearrangement joins TRBV9 to TRBJ2-3, with TRBD1 matching 8 bases. Per germline, CDR1 SGDLS and CDR2 YYNGEE. This CDR3 comprises 17 residues. V lost 3 bases to trimming and J lost 3 bases; unmatched junction nucleotides: 12. The CDR3 sequence: CASSGSLQGVRTDTQYF. The CDR3 DNA is TGTGCCAGCAGCGGAAGCCTACAGGGGGTGCGGACAGATACGCAGTATTTT.

The chain links TRBV27 to TRBJ2-2; 12 positions match TRBD1. Losses at the gene ends were 8 bases for V and 2 bases for J; bases not matched to a gene: 6. This CDR3 has 16 residues. Germline CDR1 is MNHEY and CDR2 is SMNVEV (reference sequence). This chain's CDR3 is CASSHGTGGNTGELFF. The CDR3, as DNA: TGTGCCAGCTCCCATGGGACAGGGGGCAACACCGGGGAGCTGTTTTTT.

In this sample, this clonotype turned up a few times. The rearrangement joins TRBV27 to TRBJ2-5; D perhaps matches TRBD1 (6 bases). Judging by the DNA end, TRBJ2-1 fits better; the J call may be wrong. CDR1 is MNHEY, CDR2 SMNVEV, per germline (reference sequence). CDR3 length equals 15 residues. The chain's CDR3 is CASSSLGGAENEQFF. DNA of the CDR3: TGTGCCAGCAGTTCCTTAGGGGGAGCGGAGAATGAGCAGTTCTTC.

This clonotype was seen only a few times. V usage is TRBV7-9 and J usage is TRBJ1-1; the match to TRBD1 covers 7 bases. Germline values: CDR1 SEHNR, CDR2 FQNEAQ (reference sequence). V was clipped by 5 bases and J by 0 bases; unmatched bases: 12. CDR3 length equals 17 residues. The CDR3 DNA sequence: TGTGCCAGCAGCCTACCGGGACAGAGTCTCATGAACACTGAAGCTTTCTTT. Protein product: CASSLPGQSLMNTEAFF.

In its sample, this clonotype was seen a few times. A junction boundary mismatches the germline segment, possibly from a read error. This chain connects TRBV7-7 to TRBJ2-1; D perhaps matches TRBD2 (6 bases). The CDR3 loop spans 13 amino acids. Germline V gene sequence: CDR1 SSHAT, CDR2 FNYEAQ (reference sequence). The CDR3 is CASSFATRAEQFF. CDR3 in DNA: TGTGCTAGCAGCTTCGCGACTAGGGCGGAGCAGTTCTTC.

The J gene is TRBJ1-2, the V gene TRBV10-2, with D possibly TRBD1 on 6 matching bases. The CDR3 totals 12 residues. V lost 8 bases to trimming and J lost 4 bases, with 11 bases between them. Germline V gene lookup returns CDR1 WSHSY and CDR2 SAAADI. CDR3 sequence: CASQKDSYGYTF. The CDR3 DNA is TGCGCCAGCCAAAAGGACAGCTATGGCTACACCTTC.

This clonotype occurred once. The rearrangement joins TRBV27 to TRBJ1-6; 7 nucleotides line up with TRBD1. The CDR3 has 16 amino acids. The germline CDR1 and CDR2 sequences are MNHEY and SMNVEV (reference sequence). V was clipped by 4 bases and J by 6 bases; unmatched bases: 9. The CDR3 nucleotides read TGTGCCAGCAGTTCCTACAGGGGTACCTCTAATTCACCCCTCCACTTT. Translated: CASSSYRGTSNSPLHF.

The rearrangement uses TRBV27 and TRBJ2-1; D call uncertain. Germline CDR1 is MNHEY and CDR2 is SMNVEV (reference sequence). The CDR3 has 15 residues. V was shortened by 1 base and J by 4 bases, with 11 bases between the two germline ends. The CDR3 is CASSLYGRGYNEQFF. The CDR3 DNA sequence: TGTGCCAGCAGTTTATACGGGCGCGGTTACAATGAGCAGTTCTTC.

The gene calls are TRBV2 and TRBJ2-5, with 14 bases lining up with TRBD2. Near its end, the DNA agrees better with TRBJ2-7, so the J call may be wrong. Germline values: CDR1 SNHLY, CDR2 FYNNEI. The CDR3 spans 13 residues. The CDR3 region has the DNA TGTGCCATTGGGACTAGCGGGGGCTACGAGCAGTACTTC. Its translation: CAIGTSGGYEQYF.

The chain uses TRBV11-2 and TRBJ2-3; 12 bases are shared with TRBD1. The length of the CDR3 is 17 residues. Germline loops: CDR1 SGHAT, CDR2 FQNNGV. The V segment lost 5 bases and the J segment 6 bases; nucleotides outside the gene matches: 12. Here the CDR3 DNA reads TGTGCCAGCAGCCCATGGGGGACAGGGGGCCCTGTGGATACGCAGTATTTT. Translated: CASSPWGTGGPVDTQYF.

The J gene is TRBJ2-1, the V gene TRBV29-1; D gene uncertain. From germline, CDR1 is SQVTM and CDR2 ANQGSEA. The V end lost 0 bases, the J end lost 5 bases, and 5 bases lay between the germline ends. The CDR3 has 12 amino acids. CDR3 bases: TGCAGCGTTGAAGAAAATGACAATGAGCAGTTCTTC. Its translation: CSVEENDNEQFF.

This clonotype was seen only a few times. The gene calls are TRBV20-1 and TRBJ2-5; the D is unclear. The CDR3 totals 14 residues. V was cut by 1 base and J by 1 base, with 10 bases left in between. Germline CDR1 and CDR2: DFQATT and SNEGSKA (reference sequence). CDR3 DNA sequence: TGCAGTGCTAGAGGGGGTGCAGCCCAAGAGACCCAGTACTTC. This sequence encodes CSARGGAAQETQYF.

The V call is TRBV29-1, the J call TRBJ2-7; 7 bases match TRBD2. V trimming: 4 bases; J trimming: 6 bases; junction bases outside the gene matches: 6. The V gene's germline CDR1 is SQVTM and CDR2 ANQGSEA. The CDR3 is made up of 12 amino acids. CDR3 sequence reads: CSVGEGRAEQYF. CDR3 DNA: TGCAGCGTTGGGGAGGGGAGGGCCGAGCAGTACTTC.

The chain carries TRBV6-2 or TRBV6-3 and TRBJ2-5; a possible D gene is TRBD2 (6 bases). The J call may be mistaken, given a closer DNA end match to TRBJ2-1. Germline assignment: CDR1 MNHEY and CDR2 SVGEGT. The CDR3 totals 15 residues. The CDR3 loop is CASSYPEGLVDEQFF. The DNA of the CDR3 is TGTGCCAGCAGTTATCCGGAGGGGCTTGTAGATGAGCAGTTCTTC.

The V call is TRBV28, the J call TRBJ1-1; TRBD1 matches 7 bases. With V trimmed by 6 bases and J by 1 base, 8 bases remained unmatched. Germline CDR1 is MDHEN and CDR2 is SYDVKM. This CDR3 is 15 amino acids long. CDR3 coding DNA: TGTGCCAGCAGATCTGGGACAGTAGCGAACACTGAAGCTTTCTTT. Its protein is CASRSGTVANTEAFF.

This clonotype came up a few times. The V and J genes are TRBV7-3 and TRBJ2-5; TRBD2 aligns across 15 bases. The V and J ends lost 4 bases and 5 bases, in that order; junction bases with no gene match: 5. The CDR3 has 16 amino acids. Per the germline V gene, CDR1 is SGHTA and CDR2 is FQGTGA. In DNA form, the CDR3 reads TGTGCCAGCAGCTCAGGACTAGCGGGAGGGCGTGAGACCCAGTACTTC. Translation gives CASSSGLAGGRETQYF.

The genes are TRBV6-5 and TRBJ2-7, with D tentatively TRBD2 (6 bases). Trimming removed 6 bases at V and 7 bases at J, with 13 bases between. This CDR3 spans 12 amino acids. Germline V gives CDR1 MNHEY, CDR2 SVGAGI. CDR3 residues: CASSKLAGEQYF. CDR3 nucleotide sequence: TGTGCCAGCAGCAAACTAGCTGGTGAGCAGTACTTC.

This clonotype came up many times. The J gene is TRBJ2-4, the V gene TRBV14, with 13 bases aligning to TRBD2. The CDR3 contains 17 residues. Germline trimming cut 1 base from V and 4 bases from J; bases unmatched to any gene: 4. Germline V gives CDR1 SGHDN, CDR2 FVKESK. The CDR3, as DNA: TGTGCCAGCAGCCAAGGAGGACTAGCGGGAGATAAAAACATTCAGTACTTC. It translates to CASSQGGLAGDKNIQYF.